This T cell receptor (beta chain) was captured by sequencing in a study of blood T cell repertoires in COVID-19. Per the authors' pipeline: Estimation of nucleated cell counts relied on the amplification of reference gene primers. Profiled with immunoSEQ multiplex PCR; TCRdb holds only in-frame clones, not every one. The V and J calls and clone size were taken over from that table, and D and trimming were inferred from the DNA. The sample has 170,000 or so clones, more than 80% seen once; the top ten hold 6.2%. This CDR3 spans 18 amino acids. Germline lookup yields CDR1 DFQATT and CDR2 SNEGSKA (reference sequence). V shed 3 bases and J 0 bases; nucleotides not matched to a gene: 13. Enrolled through a virtual design, the participants were between roughly 18 and 100 years of age and came from fewer than 30 US areas. Two consecutive negative NP/OP PCR tests, clearance, or resolved symptoms defined Cohort 3 recovery.

This clonotype was sampled from a man aged 35 to 55 who had recovered from COVID-19. V and J are TRBV20-1 and TRBJ1-1; 10 nucleotides agree with TRBD1. The sequenced sample consisted of PBMCs or T cells enriched from blood (not recorded which). The CDR3, as DNA: TGCAGTGCTAGTGGGACAGGGGAGACATGGGGCATGAACACTGAAGCTTTCTTT. The encoded protein is CSASGTGETWGMNTEAFF.